The entry below describes one T cell receptor beta chain. What it binds is not known. Sequence at one end of the junction differs from germline and may be a read error. The source of the sample is a study of blood T cells in healthy people across ages. This CDR3 spans 14 amino acids. Germline CDR1 reads DFQATT; CDR2 reads SNEGSKA (reference sequence). A second roughly 6 to 12 cycle PCR used barcoded and J-beta primers. TCRdb processed the 5' RACE reads anew with MiXCR; each CDR3 protein has one entry. The sample records just under 900,000 distinct CDR3 sequences, around 26% being singletons. Study observations and caveats: Conclusively comparing naive with antigen-experienced cells was impossible with unsorted PBMCs.

Each of the donors had roughly 9.4 milliliters of peripheral blood drawn into EDTA-treated Vacutainer tubes. This sequence was found in an elderly woman in good health. Material: blood. The chain links TRBV20-1 to TRBJ1-4, with TRBD1 identical over 8 bases. CDR3 sequence: CSAPQGARVEKRFF. The CDR3 DNA is TGCAGTGCCCCGCAGGGGGCGCGGGTTGAAAAACGGTTTTTT.